This T cell receptor beta chain stems from a study of blood T cell repertoires in COVID-19. On the study more broadly: The cDNA or gDNA used as material had been derived from T cells, B-cell-depleted T cells, or PBMCs.

CDR1 and CDR2 from the germline V gene are ENHRY and SYGVKD. V lost 6 bases, J lost 2 bases, and 10 bases stayed unmatched. The CDR3 has 15 amino acids. As processed by the authors: The assay estimated nucleated cells by amplifying reference gene primers. Assay used: immunoSEQ multiplex PCR; TCRdb lists only in-frame clones, some missing. The DNA was the basis for D and trimming; V, J and clone size are from that table. The sample contains 20,000 to 25,000 clones, roughly 73% of which appear only once. Sequencing was done on a sample of peripheral blood. The clonotype comes from a human donor in a cohort sampled during active or convalescent COVID-19. J is TRBJ2-7 and V is TRBV10-3; 7 bases are a match to TRBD2. The CDR3 bases are TGTGCCATCAGATCGACACTAGCGAATCCCTACGAGCAGTACTTC. As protein: CAIRSTLANPYEQYF.